This TCR beta chain is drawn from a study of CD8 T cells in Susac syndrome. Study outcomes and limitations: In total CD8+ repertoires, around 17 Susac-specific public clones were detected, and CD8+ TEMRA repertoires contained 5 or 6.

Note on this clonotype: Its antigen is not known.

Germline trimming cut 6 bases from V and 6 bases from J; bases unmatched to any gene: 11. CDR3 length: 14 residues. Germline V gene lookup returns CDR1 DFQATT and CDR2 SNEGSKA (reference sequence). When the RNA was reverse transcribed, random hexamers were used with an input of about 0.5 to 1 ug. MiXCR, run by TCRdb on the immunoSEQ multiplex PCR reads, gives a single entry per CDR3 protein. Here the sample spans 100,000 to 110,000 distinct CDR3 sequences, 95% being singletons. The receptor comes from a human donor with Susac syndrome. The chain employs TRBV20-1 and TRBJ2-3; 8 bases are shared with TRBD2. Specimen: CD8+ T cells from PBMCs. The CDR3 coding sequence is TGCAGTGCCAGTGCGGGGGGTATTGGCGATACGCAGTATTTT. Translation gives CSASAGGIGDTQYF.